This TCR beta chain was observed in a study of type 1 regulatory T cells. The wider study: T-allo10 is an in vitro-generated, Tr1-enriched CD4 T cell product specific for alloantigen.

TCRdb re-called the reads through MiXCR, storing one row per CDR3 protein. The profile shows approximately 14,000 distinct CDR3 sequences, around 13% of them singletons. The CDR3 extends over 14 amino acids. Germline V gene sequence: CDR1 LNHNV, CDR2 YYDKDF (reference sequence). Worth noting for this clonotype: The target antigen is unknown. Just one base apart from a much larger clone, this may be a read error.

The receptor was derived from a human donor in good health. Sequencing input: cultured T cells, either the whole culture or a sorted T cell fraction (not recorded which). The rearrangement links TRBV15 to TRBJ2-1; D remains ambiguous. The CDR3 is CAASRDVVQPEQFF. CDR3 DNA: TGTGCCGCCAGCAGAGATGTAGTCCAGCCCGAGCAGTTCTTC.